The present T cell receptor (beta chain) was sequenced within a study of blood T cell repertoires in COVID-19. Only in-frame clones appear in the TCRdb table, and some are missing; sequencing was by immunoSEQ multiplex PCR. The sample yields 160,000 or so clones, roughly 80% seen once. The trim removed 5 bases at V and 3 bases at J, leaving 13 bases unmatched. Germline V gene lookup returns CDR1 MDHEN and CDR2 SYDVKM. This CDR3 has 17 amino acids. Sequencing was done on a sample of PBMCs or T cells enriched from blood (not recorded which). The sequence was collected from a woman in her thirties or forties with acute COVID-19. The rearrangement uses TRBV28 and TRBJ1-5, with 7 bases lining up with TRBD1. This CDR3 reads CASSLLTGAGSNQPQHF. The CDR3 coding sequence is TGTGCCAGCAGTCTCCTTACAGGGGCCGGCTCCAATCAGCCCCAGCATTTT.